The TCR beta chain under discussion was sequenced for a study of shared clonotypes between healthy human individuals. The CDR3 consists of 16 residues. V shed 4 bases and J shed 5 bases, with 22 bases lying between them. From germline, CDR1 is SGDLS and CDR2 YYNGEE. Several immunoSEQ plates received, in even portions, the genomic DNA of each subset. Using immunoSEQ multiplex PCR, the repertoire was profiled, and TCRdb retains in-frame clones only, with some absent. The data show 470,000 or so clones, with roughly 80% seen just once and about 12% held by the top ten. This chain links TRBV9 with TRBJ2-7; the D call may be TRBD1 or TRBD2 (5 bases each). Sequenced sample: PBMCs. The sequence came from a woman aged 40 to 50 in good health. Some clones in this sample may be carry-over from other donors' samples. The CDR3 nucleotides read TGTGCCAGCAGCACGCGAAGGGACGAGTTAAGGGACGAGCAGTACTTC. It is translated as CASSTRRDELRDEQYF.